The rows below give T cell receptor beta chains drawn from one sample of a study of CD8 T cells in Susac syndrome. One entry per CDR3 protein results from TCRdb running MiXCR on the immunoSEQ multiplex PCR reads. The sample lists 300,000 or so distinct CDR3 sequences; about 90% were seen once. Sample: CD4+ T cells from PBMCs. The receptors here all came from a human donor with multiple sclerosis. CDR3s include the opening cysteine and the closing phenylalanine or tryptophan. A D gene is named only where the DNA matches it firmly. Expanded clones are given a class, and other clones once, few, many or no size at all.

v_call: TRBV6-2/TRBV6-3; d_call: .; j_call: TRBJ2-7; clone_size: .; cdr3_length: 17; cdr3_aa: CASSYFGQSTSSYEQYF; cdr3_nt: TGTGCCAGCAGTTACTTTGGGCAGTCAACGTCCTCCTACGAGCAGTACTTC
v_call: TRBV7-2; d_call: .; j_call: TRBJ2-4; clone_size: once; cdr3_length: 14; cdr3_aa: CASSLGPGGDIQYF; cdr3_nt: TGTGCCAGCAGCTTAGGTCCCGGCGGGGACATTCAGTACTTC
v_call: TRBV18; d_call: TRBD1; j_call: TRBJ1-1; clone_size: .; cdr3_length: 17; cdr3_aa: CASSPRTGMVWNTEVFF; cdr3_nt: TGTGCCAGCTCACCTAGGACAGGGATGGTTTGGAACACTGAAGTTTTCTTT
v_call: TRBV3-1; d_call: .; j_call: TRBJ1-2; clone_size: .; cdr3_length: 16; cdr3_aa: CASSLRTGGQNYGYTF; cdr3_nt: TGTGCCAGCAGTCTAAGAACAGGAGGACAGAACTATGGCTACACCTTC
v_call: TRBV19; d_call: TRBD1; j_call: TRBJ1-5; clone_size: .; cdr3_length: 15; cdr3_aa: CASHSQGDINQPQHF; cdr3_nt: TGTGCCAGTCACTCCCAGGGGGACATCAATCAGCCCCAGCATTTT
v_call: TRBV7-9; d_call: .; j_call: TRBJ2-1; clone_size: .; cdr3_length: 14; cdr3_aa: CASSLVNSDNEQFF; cdr3_nt: TGTGCCAGCAGCTTAGTAAACAGCGACAATGAGCAGTTCTTC
v_call: TRBV19; d_call: .; j_call: TRBJ1-5; clone_size: .; cdr3_length: 13; cdr3_aa: CASTHGGNQPQHF; cdr3_nt: TGTGCCAGTACCCATGGGGGGAATCAGCCCCAGCATTTT
v_call: TRBV20-1; d_call: TRBD2; j_call: TRBJ2-5; clone_size: .; cdr3_length: 14; cdr3_aa: CSAREFSGGETQYF; cdr3_nt: TGCAGTGCTAGAGAGTTTAGCGGGGGAGAGACCCAGTACTTC
v_call: TRBV2; d_call: .; j_call: TRBJ1-2; clone_size: .; cdr3_length: 13; cdr3_aa: CASNFDRTYGYTF; cdr3_nt: TGTGCCAGCAACTTCGACAGGACCTATGGCTACACCTTC
v_call: TRBV27; d_call: TRBD2; j_call: TRBJ2-1; clone_size: .; cdr3_length: 13; cdr3_aa: CASSGLAGGPGFF; cdr3_nt: TGTGCCAGCTCGGGACTAGCGGGGGGGCCGGGGTTCTTC
v_call: TRBV4-1; d_call: TRBD1; j_call: TRBJ1-2; clone_size: .; cdr3_length: 15; cdr3_aa: CASSRGRDRIYGYTF; cdr3_nt: TGCGCCAGCAGCCGAGGCCGGGACAGGATATATGGCTACACCTTC
v_call: TRBV10-3; d_call: .; j_call: TRBJ2-7; clone_size: .; cdr3_length: 11; cdr3_aa: CATRKNYEQYF; cdr3_nt: TGTGCCACCAGGAAAAACTACGAGCAGTACTTC
v_call: TRBV12-3/TRBV12-4; d_call: .; j_call: TRBJ2-7; clone_size: .; cdr3_length: 15; cdr3_aa: CASRILGQGTYEQYF; cdr3_nt: TGTGCCAGCAGAATCCTGGGACAAGGAACCTACGAGCAGTACTTC
v_call: TRBV6-1; d_call: TRBD2; j_call: TRBJ2-7; clone_size: .; cdr3_length: 14; cdr3_aa: CASSATSGDYEQYF; cdr3_nt: TGTGCCAGCAGTGCGACTAGCGGGGACTACGAGCAGTACTTC
v_call: TRBV7-2; d_call: .; j_call: TRBJ1-1; clone_size: .; cdr3_length: 16; cdr3_aa: CASSPHQVGSGSSAFF; cdr3_nt: TGTGCCAGCAGCCCCCACCAGGTGGGATCGGGTTCTTCAGCTTTCTTT
v_call: TRBV4-2; d_call: TRBD2; j_call: TRBJ2-7; clone_size: .; cdr3_length: 15; cdr3_aa: CASSQEASGGPEQYF; cdr3_nt: TGTGCCAGCAGCCAAGAAGCTAGCGGGGGTCCCGAGCAGTACTTC
v_call: TRBV29-1; d_call: .; j_call: TRBJ2-7; clone_size: .; cdr3_length: 15; cdr3_aa: CSVEDPTGSPYEQYF; cdr3_nt: TGCAGCGTTGAAGATCCAACTGGGTCGCCCTACGAGCAGTACTTC
v_call: TRBV2; d_call: TRBD1; j_call: TRBJ2-1; clone_size: .; cdr3_length: 13; cdr3_aa: CASNRDRANEQFF; cdr3_nt: TGTGCCAGCAATCGGGACAGGGCTAATGAGCAGTTCTTC
v_call: TRBV9; d_call: TRBD1; j_call: TRBJ1-2; clone_size: .; cdr3_length: 14; cdr3_aa: CASSYGDSKYGYTF; cdr3_nt: TGTGCCAGCAGCTACGGGGACAGCAAGTATGGCTACACCTTC
v_call: TRBV5-1; d_call: .; j_call: TRBJ2-1; clone_size: .; cdr3_length: 16; cdr3_aa: CASSFTPGGGNNEQFF; cdr3_nt: TGCGCCAGCAGCTTCACGCCAGGTGGGGGCAACAATGAGCAGTTCTTC
v_call: TRBV11-3; d_call: TRBD1; j_call: TRBJ2-1; clone_size: .; cdr3_length: 12; cdr3_aa: CASGYRGTEQFF; cdr3_nt: TGTGCCAGCGGGTACAGGGGAACTGAGCAGTTCTTC
v_call: TRBV5-1; d_call: .; j_call: TRBJ1-4; clone_size: .; cdr3_length: 12; cdr3_aa: CASSSNREKLFF; cdr3_nt: TGCGCCAGCAGCTCGAACCGTGAAAAACTGTTTTTT
v_call: TRBV5-1; d_call: .; j_call: TRBJ2-6; clone_size: .; cdr3_length: 17; cdr3_aa: CASSLQGGPSGANVLTF; cdr3_nt: TGCGCCAGCAGCTTGCAGGGGGGACCCTCTGGGGCCAACGTCCTGACTTTC
v_call: TRBV20-1; d_call: .; j_call: TRBJ2-7; clone_size: .; cdr3_length: 13; cdr3_aa: CSARVAIGYEQYF; cdr3_nt: TGCAGTGCTAGAGTCGCAATAGGCTACGAGCAGTACTTC
v_call: TRBV6-6; d_call: TRBD2; j_call: TRBJ2-5; clone_size: .; cdr3_length: 16; cdr3_aa: CASSFSSGGSQETQYF; cdr3_nt: TGTGCCAGCAGTTTTTCCAGCGGGGGTTCCCAAGAGACCCAGTACTTC
v_call: TRBV24-1; d_call: .; j_call: TRBJ2-7; clone_size: .; cdr3_length: 15; cdr3_aa: CATSDLRGQAHEQYF; cdr3_nt: TGTGCCACCAGTGATTTGAGAGGGCAGGCTCACGAGCAGTACTTC
v_call: TRBV7-3; d_call: .; j_call: TRBJ2-2; clone_size: once; cdr3_length: 16; cdr3_aa: CASSLMAGRNTGELFF; cdr3_nt: TGTGCCAGCAGCTTAATGGCAGGGCGGAACACCGGGGAGCTGTTTTTT
v_call: TRBV20-1; d_call: .; j_call: TRBJ2-5; clone_size: .; cdr3_length: 14; cdr3_aa: CSASFPLGQETQYF; cdr3_nt: TGCAGTGCTAGTTTCCCTCTCGGGCAAGAGACCCAGTACTTC
v_call: TRBV20-1; d_call: .; j_call: TRBJ2-6; clone_size: .; cdr3_length: 15; cdr3_aa: CSARDRMGGANVLTF; cdr3_nt: TGCAGTGCTAGAGATCGGATGGGAGGGGCCAACGTCCTGACTTTC
v_call: TRBV24-1; d_call: TRBD1; j_call: TRBJ2-1; clone_size: .; cdr3_length: 17; cdr3_aa: CATSRGLTGGPGNEQFF; cdr3_nt: TGTGCCACCAGCAGGGGGTTAACAGGGGGCCCCGGCAATGAGCAGTTCTTC
v_call: TRBV29-1; d_call: TRBD1; j_call: TRBJ1-5; clone_size: .; cdr3_length: 13; cdr3_aa: CSVAGGAFQPQHF; cdr3_nt: TGCAGCGTTGCAGGGGGCGCGTTTCAGCCCCAGCATTTT
v_call: TRBV9; d_call: .; j_call: TRBJ2-3; clone_size: .; cdr3_length: 15; cdr3_aa: CASSVGGYLTDTQYF; cdr3_nt: TGTGCCAGCAGCGTAGGGGGGTACCTCACAGATACGCAGTATTTT
v_call: TRBV6-1; d_call: TRBD2; j_call: TRBJ2-1; clone_size: .; cdr3_length: 14; cdr3_aa: CASEAGDVDNEQFF; cdr3_nt: TGTGCCAGCGAGGCGGGAGATGTAGACAATGAGCAGTTCTTC
v_call: TRBV7-6; d_call: .; j_call: TRBJ1-5; clone_size: .; cdr3_length: 18; cdr3_aa: CASSPMEEGRNSNQPQHF; cdr3_nt: TGTGCCAGCAGCCCTATGGAGGAGGGAAGGAATAGCAATCAGCCCCAGCATTTT
v_call: TRBV5-1; d_call: TRBD2; j_call: TRBJ2-6; clone_size: .; cdr3_length: 19; cdr3_aa: CASSDTGTSAVSGANVLTF; cdr3_nt: TGCGCCAGCAGTGATACCGGGACTAGCGCGGTCTCTGGGGCCAACGTCCTGACTTTC
v_call: TRBV7-8; d_call: .; j_call: TRBJ1-6; clone_size: .; cdr3_length: 14; cdr3_aa: CASSPTTQNSPLHF; cdr3_nt: TGTGCCAGCAGCCCGACCACTCAGAATTCACCCCTCCACTTT
v_call: TRBV20-1; d_call: TRBD1; j_call: TRBJ2-3; clone_size: .; cdr3_length: 14; cdr3_aa: CSASTRGSTDTQYF; cdr3_nt: TGCAGTGCTAGCACCAGGGGGTCCACAGATACGCAGTATTTT
v_call: TRBV5-1; d_call: .; j_call: TRBJ1-1; clone_size: .; cdr3_length: 16; cdr3_aa: CASSSEPGAMNTEAFF; cdr3_nt: TGCGCCAGCAGCTCAGAACCCGGGGCAATGAACACTGAAGCTTTCTTT
v_call: TRBV6-1; d_call: .; j_call: TRBJ1-2; clone_size: .; cdr3_length: 13; cdr3_aa: CASSPTVDRGYTF; cdr3_nt: TGTGCCAGCAGTCCTACGGTCGACCGGGGCTACACCTTC
v_call: TRBV12-5; d_call: TRBD1; j_call: TRBJ2-2; clone_size: once; cdr3_length: 13; cdr3_aa: CASGSQGAGELFF; cdr3_nt: TGTGCTAGTGGCTCACAGGGGGCCGGGGAGCTGTTTTTT
v_call: TRBV6-2/TRBV6-3; d_call: .; j_call: TRBJ2-7; clone_size: .; cdr3_length: 15; cdr3_aa: CASSPHVGRTYEQYF; cdr3_nt: TGTGCCAGCAGCCCTCATGTCGGCAGGACCTACGAGCAGTACTTC
v_call: TRBV6-2/TRBV6-3; d_call: .; j_call: TRBJ2-3; clone_size: .; cdr3_length: 13; cdr3_aa: CASWVRNTDTQYF; cdr3_nt: TGTGCCAGCTGGGTCAGAAACACAGATACGCAGTATTTT
v_call: TRBV20-1; d_call: .; j_call: TRBJ1-1; clone_size: .; cdr3_length: 12; cdr3_aa: CSAREPGREAFF; cdr3_nt: TGCAGTGCTAGAGAGCCGGGACGTGAAGCTTTCTTT
v_call: TRBV6-2/TRBV6-3; d_call: .; j_call: TRBJ2-7; clone_size: .; cdr3_length: 14; cdr3_aa: CASTTLITPYEQYF; cdr3_nt: TGTGCCAGCACGACGCTGATCACGCCCTACGAGCAGTACTTC
v_call: TRBV9; d_call: .; j_call: TRBJ1-1; clone_size: .; cdr3_length: 14; cdr3_aa: CASSVVTPGTEAFF; cdr3_nt: TGTGCCAGCAGCGTAGTTACCCCGGGGACTGAAGCTTTCTTT
v_call: TRBV4-2; d_call: .; j_call: TRBJ2-3; clone_size: once; cdr3_length: 16; cdr3_aa: CASSQDLQSSTDTQYF; cdr3_nt: TGTGCCAGCAGCCAAGATCTACAGTCTAGCACAGATACGCAGTATTTT
v_call: TRBV12-3/TRBV12-4; d_call: .; j_call: TRBJ2-1; clone_size: .; cdr3_length: 13; cdr3_aa: CASSLLRNNEQFF; cdr3_nt: TGTGCCAGCAGTTTACTCCGTAACAATGAGCAGTTCTTC
v_call: TRBV29-1; d_call: .; j_call: TRBJ2-5; clone_size: .; cdr3_length: 13; cdr3_aa: CSVEQGRARDQYF; cdr3_nt: TGCAGCGTTGAACAGGGGAGGGCCCGAGACCAGTACTTC
v_call: TRBV5-4; d_call: .; j_call: TRBJ2-3; clone_size: .; cdr3_length: 16; cdr3_aa: CASSLDPDPRPDTQYF; cdr3_nt: TGTGCCAGCAGCTTGGACCCCGACCCTCGTCCAGATACGCAGTATTTT
v_call: TRBV12-3/TRBV12-4; d_call: .; j_call: TRBJ1-6; clone_size: .; cdr3_length: 16; cdr3_aa: CASSLDLQGIGSPLHF; cdr3_nt: TGTGCCAGCAGTTTAGACCTACAGGGTATCGGTTCACCCCTCCACTTT
v_call: TRBV27; d_call: .; j_call: TRBJ2-2; clone_size: .; cdr3_length: 12; cdr3_aa: CASTGNTGELFF; cdr3_nt: TGTGCCAGCACAGGGAACACCGGGGAGCTGTTTTTT
v_call: TRBV7-2; d_call: TRBD1; j_call: TRBJ2-2; clone_size: .; cdr3_length: 15; cdr3_aa: CASSSGQGVTGELFF; cdr3_nt: TGTGCCAGCAGCTCCGGACAGGGGGTCACCGGGGAGCTGTTTTTT
v_call: TRBV12-3/TRBV12-4; d_call: .; j_call: TRBJ2-2; clone_size: .; cdr3_length: 12; cdr3_aa: CASSPFTGELFF; cdr3_nt: TGTGCCAGCAGTCCGTTCACCGGGGAGCTGTTTTTT